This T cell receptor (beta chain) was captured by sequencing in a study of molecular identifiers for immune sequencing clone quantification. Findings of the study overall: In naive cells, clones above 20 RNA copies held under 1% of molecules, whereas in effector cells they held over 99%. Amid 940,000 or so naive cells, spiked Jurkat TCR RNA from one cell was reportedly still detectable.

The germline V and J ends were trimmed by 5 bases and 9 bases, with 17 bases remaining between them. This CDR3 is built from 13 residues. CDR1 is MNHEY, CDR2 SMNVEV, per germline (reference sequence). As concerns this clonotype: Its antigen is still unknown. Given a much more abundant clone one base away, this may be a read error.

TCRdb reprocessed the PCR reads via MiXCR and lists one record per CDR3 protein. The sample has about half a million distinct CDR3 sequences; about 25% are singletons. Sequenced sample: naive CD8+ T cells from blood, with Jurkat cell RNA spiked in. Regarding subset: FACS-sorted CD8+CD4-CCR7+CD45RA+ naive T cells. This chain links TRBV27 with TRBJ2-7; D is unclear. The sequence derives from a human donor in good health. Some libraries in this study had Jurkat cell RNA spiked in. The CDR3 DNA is TGTGCCAGCAGTCCATTGACGATTGGCGCGCAGTACTTC. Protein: CASSPLTIGAQYF.